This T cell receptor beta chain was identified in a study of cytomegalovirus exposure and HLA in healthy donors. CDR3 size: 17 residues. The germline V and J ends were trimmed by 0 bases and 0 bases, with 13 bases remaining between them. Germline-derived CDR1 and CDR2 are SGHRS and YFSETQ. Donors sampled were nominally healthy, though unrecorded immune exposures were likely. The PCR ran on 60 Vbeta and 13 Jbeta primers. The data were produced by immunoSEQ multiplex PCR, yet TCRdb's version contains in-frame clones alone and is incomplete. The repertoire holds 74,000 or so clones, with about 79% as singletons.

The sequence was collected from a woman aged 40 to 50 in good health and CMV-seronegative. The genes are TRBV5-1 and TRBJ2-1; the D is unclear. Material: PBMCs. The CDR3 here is CASSLGLGLSSYNEQFF. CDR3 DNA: TGCGCCAGCAGCTTGGGTCTGGGCCTGTCCTCCTACAATGAGCAGTTCTTC.